This TCR beta chain was identified during a study of blood T cell repertoires in COVID-19. Overall study: PBMCs, B-cell-depleted T cells, or T cells provided the cDNA or gDNA that made up the material.

The protocol was immunoSEQ multiplex PCR, while the TCRdb copy is restricted to in-frame clones and leaves out a portion. The sample lists 190,000 or so clones, 86% occurring once. Assignments of participants to cohorts depended upon their own reported clinical history. A COVID-19 case had been met by exposed participants during the 2 weeks before study entry. Trimming stripped 6 bases from V and 2 bases from J, with 11 bases between. Germline values: CDR1 SGHNT, CDR2 YENEEA. This CDR3 contains 13 residues. This receptor was taken from a woman aged 30 to 39 who had been exposed to COVID-19. Sequencing was carried out using PBMCs or T cells enriched from blood (not recorded which). V usage is TRBV11-3 and J usage is TRBJ2-7; the D gene is possibly TRBD2 (5 bases). The CDR3, as DNA: TGTGCCAGCAGTCAAGACGGGACCTACGAGCAGTACTTC. Amino acid sequence: CASSQDGTYEQYF.